This T cell receptor beta chain was retrieved from a study of T cells in Graves' hyperthyroidism and ophthalmopathy. The sample holds many counts of this clonotype. Its antigen is undetermined. The CDR3 covers 14 residues. V shed 4 bases and J 7 bases; nucleotides not matched to a gene: 4. Looked up from germline, CDR1 is KGHSH and CDR2 is LQKENI. Study-level results: Clonotypes that were expanded in thyroid above 0.001 mostly appeared in blood too.

PBMCs were obtained from 10 ml fresh peripheral blood. The CDR3 regions of TCR beta were amplified from RNA transcripts. With the HTBI primer set, the TCR CDR3 went through a first round of RT-PCR. TCRdb independently ran MiXCR on the multiplex PCR reads; one entry per CDR3 protein. The repertoire holds about half a million distinct CDR3 sequences, with about 20% as singletons. The J gene is TRBJ1-1, the V gene TRBV18, with TRBD1 identical over 12 bases. The TCR comes from a man aged 40-49 years with Graves' ophthalmopathy. Sequenced: blood. The CDR3 region is CASSQGQGAGEAFF. DNA for the CDR3: TGTGCCAGCTCACAGGGACAGGGGGCAGGTGAAGCTTTCTTT.